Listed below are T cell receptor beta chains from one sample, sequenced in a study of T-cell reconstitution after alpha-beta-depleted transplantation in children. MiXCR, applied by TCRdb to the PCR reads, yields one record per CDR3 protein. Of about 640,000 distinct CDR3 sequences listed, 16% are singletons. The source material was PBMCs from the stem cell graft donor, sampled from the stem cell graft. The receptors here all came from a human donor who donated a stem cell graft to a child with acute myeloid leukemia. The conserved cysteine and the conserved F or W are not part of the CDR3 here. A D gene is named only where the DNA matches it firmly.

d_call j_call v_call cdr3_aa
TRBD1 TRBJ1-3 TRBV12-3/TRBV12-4 ASRETGSSGNTIY
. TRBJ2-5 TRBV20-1 SASPVQETQY
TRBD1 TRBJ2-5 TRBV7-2 ASRPSQGWETQY
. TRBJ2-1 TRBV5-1 ASARERAGDEQF
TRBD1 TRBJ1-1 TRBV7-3 ASSSTGMSTEAF
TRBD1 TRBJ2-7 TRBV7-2 ASSFIRDRAYEQY
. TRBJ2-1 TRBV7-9 ASSLAGHSPADEQF
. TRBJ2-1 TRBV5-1 ASSSSPNEQF
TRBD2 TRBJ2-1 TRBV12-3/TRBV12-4 ASSFTSGRTINEQF
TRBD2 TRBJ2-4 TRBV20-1 SAPKGGGADIQY
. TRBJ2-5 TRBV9 ASSVEALVGETQY
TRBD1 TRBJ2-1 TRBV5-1 ASSSTGTGLYNEQF
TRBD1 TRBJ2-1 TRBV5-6 ASNLNTGTGGSSYNEQF
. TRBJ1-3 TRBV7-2 ASSSNAPGTGNTIY
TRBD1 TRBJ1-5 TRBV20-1 SARAGTGGSGSNQPQH
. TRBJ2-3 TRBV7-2 ASSSPRGTESTDTQY
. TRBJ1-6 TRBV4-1 ASSHHGNSPLH
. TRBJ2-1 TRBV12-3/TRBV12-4 ASNLGGNEQF
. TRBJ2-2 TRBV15 ATSREEVWDTGELF
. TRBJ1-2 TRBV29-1 SVELGANYGYT
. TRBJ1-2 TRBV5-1 ASSLERRGRGYT
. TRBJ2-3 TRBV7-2 ASSLTRSTDTQY
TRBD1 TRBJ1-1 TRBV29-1 SGEQGALGTEAF
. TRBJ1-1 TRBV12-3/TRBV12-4 ASSFGSKTAF
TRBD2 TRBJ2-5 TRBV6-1 ASGPGGTSGVETQY
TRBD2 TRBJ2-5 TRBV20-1 SARDERGQETQY
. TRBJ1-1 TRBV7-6 ASSPDILEAF
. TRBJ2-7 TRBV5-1 ASSLYRDAYEQY
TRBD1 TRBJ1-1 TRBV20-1 SAREQGRGRTEAF
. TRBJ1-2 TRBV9 ASSVVQNYGYT
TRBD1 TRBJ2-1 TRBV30 AWRGQGAKVPKSF
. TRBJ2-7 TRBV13 ASSPSGYEQY
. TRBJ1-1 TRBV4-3 ASSQDPGMNTEAF
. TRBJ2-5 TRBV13 ASSLNVRTKGTQY
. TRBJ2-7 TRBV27 ASRSGRGIGVHEQY
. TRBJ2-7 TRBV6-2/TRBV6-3 ASSYSGLFY
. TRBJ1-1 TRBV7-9 ASSPRDGDNTEAF
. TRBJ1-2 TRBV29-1 SVETGAGYGYT
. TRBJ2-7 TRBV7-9 ASSLAWGSYEQY
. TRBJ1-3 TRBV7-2 ASSPKGGAGNTIY
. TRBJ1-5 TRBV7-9 ASSLGGQGNQPQH
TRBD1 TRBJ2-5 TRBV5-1 ASSLGGTAYQETQY
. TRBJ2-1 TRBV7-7 ASSLQRGNEQF
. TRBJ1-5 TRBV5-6 ASSSLYQPQH
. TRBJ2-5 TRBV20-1 SASLRVPQETQY
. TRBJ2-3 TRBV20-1 SAGSTNTQY
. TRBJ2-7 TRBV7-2 ASSQIPFYEQY
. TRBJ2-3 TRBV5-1 ASSEAATDTQY